Listed below are T cell receptor beta chains from one sample, sequenced in a study of PD-L1 blockade in urothelial cancer. Libraries were prepared by immunoSEQ multiplex PCR; TCRdb keeps only in-frame clonotypes and omits some of them. The table has about 84,000 clones, roughly 80% seen once. The sample was PBMCs, taken around atezolizumab (anti-PD-L1) treatment. These receptors originate from a man between 65 and 79 years old with urothelial cancer. Each CDR3 is given with its conserved first and last residue. D genes are given only for firm matches. For some rows the clone size is stated as once, few or many, or as a class when expanded; others skip it.

TRBV6-1,TRBJ2-3,.,TRBD1,TGTGCCAGCAGTGCACGGGACAGCATTGATACGCAGTATTTT,CASSARDSIDTQYF
TRBV11-2,TRBJ2-1,.,.,TGTGCCAGCAGCTTAGGGCCCATTTACAATGAGCAGTTCTTC,CASSLGPIYNEQFF
TRBV27,TRBJ2-6,.,.,TGTGCCAGCAGTAGATTGGGCCAGGGGAGCTCTGGGGCCAACGTCCTGACTTTC,CASSRLGQGSSGANVLTF
TRBV25-1,TRBJ1-2,.,.,TGTGCCAGCAGTGAAGGAGTGGGGCAGGTTCACTATGGCTACACCTTC,CASSEGVGQVHYGYTF
TRBV2,TRBJ1-4,.,TRBD1,TGTGCCAGCAGTATAGGACAGGGAGAAAAACTGTTTTTT,CASSIGQGEKLFF
TRBV9,TRBJ1-1,few,TRBD1,TGTGCCAGCAGCGAGGGGACAGGGAACACTGAAGCTTTCTTT,CASSEGTGNTEAFF
TRBV6-5,TRBJ2-5,.,.,TGTGCCAGCAGTTACAGGGGCCCACTTTACCAAGAGACCCAGTACTTC,CASSYRGPLYQETQYF
TRBV5-4,TRBJ2-2,.,TRBD1,TGTGCCAGCAGCTCCGGACAGGGGCCCGGGGAGCTGTTTTTT,CASSSGQGPGELFF
TRBV4-2,TRBJ2-2,.,TRBD2,TGTGCCAGCAGCCAAGAGAACGGGGGGGCATTCTCGCCCGGGGAGCTGTTTTTT,CASSQENGGAFSPGELFF
TRBV12-2,TRBJ1-1,.,.,TGTGCAAGTCGCTTAGTCCACGGAGGGCGGGTGGCTGAAGCTTTCTTT,CASRLVHGGRVAEAFF
TRBV13,TRBJ1-1,.,.,TGTGCCAGCAGCCTCGTAAGCTATGCTGAAGCTTTCTTT,CASSLVSYAEAFF
TRBV4-1,TRBJ1-1,.,.,TGCGCCAGCATTTCGCATGGGGGGGGAACAAACACTGAAGCTTTCTTT,CASISHGGGTNTEAFF
TRBV7-2,TRBJ2-1,.,.,TGTGCCAGCAGCTTTTCCCCCGGGGGATACAATGAGCAGTTCTTC,CASSFSPGGYNEQFF
TRBV5-4,TRBJ1-1,.,.,TGTGCCAGCAGCTTGGCCGGGGGGCCGACGGCTTTCTTT,CASSLAGGPTAFF
TRBV5-1,TRBJ2-5,.,TRBD2,TGCGCCAGCAGCTTGGTTGGACTAGCGGGGGAGACCCAGTACTTC,CASSLVGLAGETQYF
TRBV5-1,TRBJ1-1,.,.,TGCGCCAGCAGCTTGGTTTGGGGGAGGGGCACTGAAGCTTTCTTT,CASSLVWGRGTEAFF
TRBV10-3,TRBJ1-1,once,TRBD1,TGTGCCATCAGTGAGGGGGACAGGGTTAACACTGAAGCTTTCTTT,CAISEGDRVNTEAFF
TRBV5-4,TRBJ2-3,.,TRBD1,TGTGCCAGCAGCTCTGACAGGGGAGGAACAGATACGCAGTATTTT,CASSSDRGGTDTQYF
TRBV18,TRBJ1-1,.,.,TGTGCCAGCTCACCAAGGAGCCTCAATGAAGGCACTGAAGCTTTCTTT,CASSPRSLNEGTEAFF
TRBV6-5,TRBJ1-1,.,.,TGTGCCAGCAGTGGGGCCCCGCTGACTGAAGCTTTCTTT,CASSGAPLTEAFF
TRBV5-1,TRBJ1-5,once,.,TGCGCCAGCAGCTTGGAGGGGACTTACAATCAGCCCCAGCATTTT,CASSLEGTYNQPQHF
TRBV6-6,TRBJ2-7,.,TRBD1,TGTGCCAGCAGGAGGACAGGGGTTTCCTACGAGCAGTACTTC,CASRRTGVSYEQYF
TRBV27,TRBJ1-1,.,TRBD1,TGTGCCAGCAGCCCCGACAGGGGGGACACTGAAGCTTTCTTT,CASSPDRGDTEAFF
TRBV5-4,TRBJ2-1,few,TRBD1,TGTGCCAGCAGCCAAACCACCGGGACAGCTTCCTACAATGAGCAGTTCTTC,CASSQTTGTASYNEQFF
TRBV6-1,TRBJ2-2,.,TRBD1,TGTGCCAGCAGTGACGGGACAGCCGCGAACACCGGGGAGCTGTTTTTT,CASSDGTAANTGELFF
TRBV11-2,TRBJ2-1,.,TRBD2,TGTGCCAGCAGCTTGGACGGGAGGTTGCGCAATGAGCAGTTCTTC,CASSLDGRLRNEQFF
TRBV6-6,TRBJ2-7,.,TRBD1,TGTGCCAGCAGGAACAGGGGCTTGGGCGAGCAGTACTTC,CASRNRGLGEQYF
TRBV2,TRBJ1-4,.,TRBD1,TGTGCCAGCAGTGCCCCGACAGGGAAGGGGAATGAAAAACTGTTTTTT,CASSAPTGKGNEKLFF
TRBV27,TRBJ2-4,once,.,TGTGCCAGCAGTTCAGGGGGGCCGGACATTCAGTACTTC,CASSSGGPDIQYF
TRBV5-4,TRBJ2-3,.,TRBD1,TGTGCCAGCAGCTTAAAAGGGACAGGTGATACAGATACGCAGTATTTT,CASSLKGTGDTDTQYF
TRBV10-3,TRBJ1-5,once,.,TGTGCCATCAGTGACGGATCACAGGGTTATCAGCCCCAGCATTTT,CAISDGSQGYQPQHF
TRBV7-9,TRBJ1-4,.,.,TGTGCCAGCAGCTTAACAGGGTCGGCTAATGAAAAACTGTTTTTT,CASSLTGSANEKLFF
TRBV19,TRBJ1-5,.,.,TGTGCCAGTAGTATGAGTTCGGGTAATCAGCCCCAGCATTTT,CASSMSSGNQPQHF
TRBV9,TRBJ2-1,.,TRBD2,TGTGCCAGCAGCGCCCTTAGCGGGAGGCGGTACAATGAGCAGTTCTTC,CASSALSGRRYNEQFF
TRBV6-4,TRBJ2-7,.,TRBD2,TGTGCCAGCAGCGCCGGACTAGCGGGAGTCGGCGAGCAGTACTTC,CASSAGLAGVGEQYF
TRBV2,TRBJ1-4,.,.,TGTGCCAGCGGGACTGTTGCAACTAATGAAAAACTGTTTTTT,CASGTVATNEKLFF
TRBV7-9,TRBJ2-7,few,.,TGTGCCAGCAGCCCCCGGGACAAATCCTACGAGCAGTACTTC,CASSPRDKSYEQYF
TRBV7-9,TRBJ1-2,.,.,TGTGCCAGCAGCTTAGTCTACGCAGGACTTAACTATGGCTACACCTTC,CASSLVYAGLNYGYTF
TRBV7-2,TRBJ1-2,.,.,TGTGCCAGCAGACTGACAGTTCGCGATGGCTACACCTTC,CASRLTVRDGYTF
TRBV19,TRBJ1-1,.,TRBD1,TGTGCCAGTAGTCCTTTCCGGGACAGGGTGAACACTGAAGCTTTCTTT,CASSPFRDRVNTEAFF
TRBV14,TRBJ2-1,.,.,TGTGCCAGCAGCCGGGACTTCAACAATGAGCAGTTCTTC,CASSRDFNNEQFF
TRBV5-1,TRBJ2-3,.,.,TGCGCCAGCAGCTTGGTGGCCAACACAGATACGCAGTATTTT,CASSLVANTDTQYF
TRBV25-1,TRBJ2-7,.,TRBD1,TGTGCCAGCAGTGATTGGGACAGGGTGGACGAGCAGTACTTC,CASSDWDRVDEQYF
TRBV29-1,TRBJ1-2,.,.,TGCAGCCCGCCTCCACTCTATGGCTACACCTTC,CSPPPLYGYTF
TRBV19,TRBJ2-7,.,TRBD2,TGTGCCAGTAGACTAGCGGGCTCCTACGAGCAGTACTTC,CASRLAGSYEQYF
TRBV7-2,TRBJ1-2,.,TRBD1,TGTGCCAGCAGCCCCCGGACAGGGCCTCACTATGGCTACACCTTC,CASSPRTGPHYGYTF
TRBV19,TRBJ2-7,.,TRBD1,TGTGCCGGTAGTACCGGACAGGGGGTCGGCGAGCAGTACTTC,CAGSTGQGVGEQYF
TRBV11-3,TRBJ1-2,.,.,TGTGCCAGCAGCTTTCCAAACCGGGGAGATGGCTACACCTTC,CASSFPNRGDGYTF
TRBV7-8,TRBJ2-1,.,TRBD2,TGTGCCAGCAGCGGGACTAGCGGGATGCAGTTCTTC,CASSGTSGMQFF
TRBV9,TRBJ2-3,.,.,TGTGCCAGCAGCGTAGCTACTTTCGGCAGGCTCAGGGCAGATACGCAGTATTTT,CASSVATFGRLRADTQYF
TRBV4-3,TRBJ2-1,few,TRBD1,TGCGCCAGCAGCCAACGATACAGGGGCCCCTCCAATGAGCAGTTCTTC,CASSQRYRGPSNEQFF
TRBV5-5,TRBJ1-1,.,.,TGTGCCAGCAGCCCTCCCGGGGGGGCCACTGAAGCTTTCTTT,CASSPPGGATEAFF
TRBV9,TRBJ1-1,.,.,TGTGCCAGCAGCGTTAAGGGGGACACTGAAGCTTTCTTT,CASSVKGDTEAFF
TRBV10-2,TRBJ1-1,.,TRBD1,TGCGCCAGCAGTGAGTCAGGGGGCAGGGGAACTTTCTTT,CASSESGGRGTFF
TRBV7-9,TRBJ1-4,.,TRBD1,TGTGCCAGCAGCTCGTATTCAGGGGGAGAAAAACTGTTTTTT,CASSSYSGGEKLFF
TRBV6-1,TRBJ2-6,.,TRBD1,TGTGCCAGCAGGCTGACAGGGAGCGGGGCCAACGTCCTGACTTTC,CASRLTGSGANVLTF
TRBV19,TRBJ2-7,.,TRBD1,TGTGCCAGTAGTATAAGGGGACAGTCTGACGAGCAGTACTTC,CASSIRGQSDEQYF